Following are 15 T cell receptor beta chains from one sample sequenced in a study of a mutant IDH1 vaccine in newly diagnosed glioma (dated by TCRdb to about 2021). Taken with the paper, the label for time point translates to: week 5, during vaccination. Each vaccine dose, consisting of 300 ug of a 20-mer mutant IDH1 peptide in Montanide, was administered subcutaneously with topical imiquimod. For these TCRs, the target antigens are not known. Library creation used the immunoSEQ multiplex PCR assay. As stored in TCRdb, this immuneACCESS dataset retains in-frame rearrangements with V and J assigned. A fraction of the clones does not appear; measured against another copy, unresolved V genes explain less than half of the discrepancy, and the remainder lacks a known reason. For this sample there are about 50,000 clones; around 80% appear just once. The ten largest make up approximately 5.2% of the sample.

The sample consisted of PBMCs, taken from a glioma patient whose treatment included an IDH1 peptide vaccine. The receptor source for this set is a man aged 50 to 60 with glioma.

The chain combines TRBV5-1 with TRBJ2-1; D might be TRBD2 (5 bases). The ends were cut back, 4 bases at V and 9 bases at J, with 20 bases in the middle. From germline, CDR1 is SGHRS and CDR2 YFSETQ. The CDR3 extends over 15 amino acids. The CDR3 loop reads CASSPSWTAFPEQFF. CDR3 in DNA: TGCGCCAGCAGCCCTAGCTGGACCGCCTTTCCTGAGCAGTTCTTC.

As to this clone: Compared with germline, one end of the junction differs, possibly owing to a read error. The gene calls are TRBV7-7 and TRBJ2-2; TRBD2 aligns across 7 bases. Germline assignment: CDR1 SSHAT and CDR2 FNYEAQ (reference sequence). This CDR3 contains 17 residues. The CDR3 DNA reads TGTGCTAGCAGCCTCGGTGGAAGCGGGGCGAACACCGGGGAGCTGTTTTTT. As protein: CASSLGGSGANTGELFF. Full variable domain (rest looked up from reference TRBV7-7 and TRBJ2-2): GAGVSQSPRYKVTKRGQDVTLRCDPISSHATLYWYQQALGQGPEFLTYFNYEAQPDKSGLPSDRFSAERPEGSISTLTIQRTEQRDSAMYRCASSLGGSGANTGELFFGEGSRLTVL.

This clone was recorded at least ten times. The genes are TRBV7-9 and TRBJ2-2; a possible D gene is TRBD2 (7 bases). V lost 2 bases to trimming and J lost 7 bases, with 17 bases between them. Germline V CDR1 and CDR2: SEHNR, FQNEAQ (reference sequence). The CDR3 is 16 residues long. The CDR3 sequence: CASSLKAGAEGGELFF. CDR3 DNA: TGTGCCAGCAGCTTAAAGGCGGGGGCGGAAGGCGGGGAGCTGTTTTTT.

V is TRBV7-6 and J is TRBJ1-4, with 7 bases fitting TRBD1. Trimming at V came to 6 bases and at J to 4 bases, leaving 5 bases not matched to a gene. The CDR3 sequence is 14 residues long. CDR1 and CDR2 from the germline V gene are SGHVS and FNYEAQ. The CDR3 DNA reads as TGTGCCAGCAGTATAACAGGGGTTAATGAAAAACTGTTTTTT. This translates into CASSITGVNEKLFF.

V and J are TRBV10-3 and TRBJ2-5; tentatively, D is TRBD1 (6 bases). Trimming shortened V by 0 bases and J by 2 bases, and 7 bases separated the two germline ends. The CDR3 spans 14 residues. Germline V gene lookup returns CDR1 ENHRY and CDR2 SYGVKD. The CDR3 nucleotides are TGTGCCATCAGTGAGTCGAGGGGGCAAGAGACCCAGTACTTC. Translating gives CAISESRGQETQYF.

This clone was counted between two and nine times. CDR3 loop: CASSSRTGGREQYF. The DNA for the CDR3 is TGTGCCAGCAGCTCACGGACAGGGGGTAGGGAGCAGTACTTC. The chain combines TRBV13 with TRBJ2-7; 10 bases are a match to TRBD1. Germline loops: CDR1 PRHDT, CDR2 FYEKMQ (reference sequence). The CDR3 has 14 residues. The trim removed 4 bases at V and 7 bases at J, leaving 7 bases unmatched. Based on the CDR3 plus reference TRBV13 and TRBJ2-7, the full variable domain is AAGVIQSPRHLIKEKRETATLKCYPIPRHDTVYWYQQGPGQDPQFLISFYEKMQSDKGSIPDRFSAQQFSDYHSELNMSSLELGDSALYFCASSSRTGGREQYFGPGTRLTVT.

The chain couples TRBV10-3 to TRBJ1-2, with TRBD1 matching 9 bases. From germline, CDR1 is ENHRY and CDR2 SYGVKD. Losses at the gene ends were 6 bases for V and 3 bases for J; bases not matched to a gene: 14. The CDR3 contains 17 residues. Here the CDR3 reads CAIRTPGQGGSYYGYTF. Here the CDR3 DNA reads TGTGCCATCAGAACGCCGGGACAGGGAGGGAGTTACTATGGCTACACCTTC.

This clone was picked up a small number of times. V usage is TRBV29-1 and J usage is TRBJ2-7; D possibly corresponds to TRBD1 (6 bases). V shed 4 bases and J shed 7 bases, with 14 bases lying between them. Looked up from germline, CDR1 is SQVTM and CDR2 is ANQGSEA. The CDR3 length is 12 residues. CDR3 residues: CSVGQGIGEQYF. The DNA of the CDR3 is TGCAGCGTTGGGCAGGGGATCGGGGAGCAGTACTTC.

The chain has TRBV7-8 and TRBJ1-2; possible D gene TRBD1, 6 bases. This CDR3 has 15 amino acids. Germline CDR1 and CDR2: SGHVS and FQNEAQ. With 6 bases removed from V and 6 bases from J, the gap between germline ends came to 20 bases. CDR3 DNA: TGTGCCAGCAGTCCCGGGGGGCTGCGTTATGATGGCTACACCTTC. Protein sequence: CASSPGGLRYDGYTF.

This sequence joins TRBV10-3 and TRBJ2-1, with 7 bases that match TRBD1. V lost 11 bases, J lost 1 base, and 8 bases stayed unmatched. There are 14 residues in the CDR3. From germline, CDR1 is ENHRY and CDR2 SYGVKD. CDR3 in amino acids: CASRQGNSYNEQFF. For the CDR3, the DNA is TGTGCCTCCCGACAGGGTAATTCCTACAATGAGCAGTTCTTC.

This sequence joins TRBV7-3 and TRBJ1-1; 8 nucleotides align to TRBD1. Looked up from germline, CDR1 is SGHTA and CDR2 is FQGTGA. The CDR3 length is 13 residues. J lost 4 bases, V lost 6 bases, and 4 bases had no gene match. Here the CDR3 DNA reads TGTGCCAGCAGTAACAGGGGGATCACTGAAGCTTTCTTT. This gives the protein CASSNRGITEAFF.

Written as DNA, the CDR3 is TGTGCCAGCAGCATAGAAGAGACCCAGTACTTC. Translated, it gives CASSIEETQYF. The chain links TRBV6-6 to TRBJ2-5, with D uncertain. With 6 bases removed from V and 3 bases from J, the gap between germline ends came to 5 bases. The CDR3 has 11 amino acids. Looked up from germline, CDR1 is MNHNY and CDR2 is SVGAGI (reference sequence).

J is TRBJ1-2 and V is TRBV6-5, with D possibly matching TRBD1 (5 bases). CDR3 size: 15 residues. V lost 6 bases to trimming and J lost 2 bases, with 16 bases between them. Germline V gene sequence: CDR1 MNHEY, CDR2 SVGAGI. Here the CDR3 reads CASSQRGTGNYGYTF. The CDR3 DNA reads TGTGCCAGCAGCCAACGAGGGACGGGAAACTATGGCTACACCTTC.

V is TRBV7-2 and J is TRBJ1-3, with D hard to call. V lost 5 bases, J lost 5 bases, and 16 bases lay in between. CDR1 and CDR2 from the germline V gene are SGHTA and FQGNSA. This CDR3 is built from 15 residues. The chain's CDR3 is CASSPGNAGRNTIYF. The CDR3 bases are TGTGCCAGCAGCCCGGGGAACGCCGGGAGAAACACCATATATTTT.

The chain has TRBV7-9 and TRBJ1-1, with D tentatively TRBD1 (6 bases). This CDR3 is built from 14 residues. Germline CDR1 is SEHNR and CDR2 is FQNEAQ (reference sequence). V was shortened by 6 bases and J by 2 bases, with 13 bases between the two germline ends. This chain's CDR3 is CASRDSGENTEAFF. The CDR3 nucleotides read TGTGCCAGCAGGGACTCAGGGGAAAACACTGAAGCTTTCTTT.